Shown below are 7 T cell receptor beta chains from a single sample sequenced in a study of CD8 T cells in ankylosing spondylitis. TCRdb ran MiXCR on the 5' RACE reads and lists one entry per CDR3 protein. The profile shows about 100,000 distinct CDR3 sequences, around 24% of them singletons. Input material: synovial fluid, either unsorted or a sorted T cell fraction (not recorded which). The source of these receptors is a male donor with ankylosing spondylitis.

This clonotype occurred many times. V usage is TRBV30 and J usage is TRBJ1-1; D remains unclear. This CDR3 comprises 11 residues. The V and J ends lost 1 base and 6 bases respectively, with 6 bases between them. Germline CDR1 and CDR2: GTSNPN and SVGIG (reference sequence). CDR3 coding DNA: TGTGCCTGGAGTGGTTTCTCTGAAGCTTTCTTT. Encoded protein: CAWSGFSEAFF. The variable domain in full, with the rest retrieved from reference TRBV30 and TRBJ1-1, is SQTIHQWPATLVQPVGSPLSLECTVEGTSNPNLYWYRQAAGRGLQLLFYSVGIGQISSEVPQNLSASRPQDRQFILSSKKLLLSDSGFYLCAWSGFSEAFFGQGTRLTVV.

In nucleotides, the CDR3 is TGTGCCAGCAGTTACTCCAGACTAGTGAACAATGAGCAGTTCTTC. Its protein product is CASSYSRLVNNEQFF. V and J are TRBV6-5 and TRBJ2-1, with D perhaps TRBD2 (6 bases). The germline gives CDR1 MNHEY, CDR2 SVGAGI. Trimming removed 0 bases at V and 5 bases at J, with 11 bases between. CDR3 length: 15 residues.

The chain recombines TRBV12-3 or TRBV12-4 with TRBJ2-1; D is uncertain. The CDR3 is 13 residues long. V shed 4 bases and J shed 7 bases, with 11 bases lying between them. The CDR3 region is CASSSSLGNEQFF. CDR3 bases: TGTGCCAGCAGTTCGAGCTTAGGGAATGAGCAGTTCTTC.

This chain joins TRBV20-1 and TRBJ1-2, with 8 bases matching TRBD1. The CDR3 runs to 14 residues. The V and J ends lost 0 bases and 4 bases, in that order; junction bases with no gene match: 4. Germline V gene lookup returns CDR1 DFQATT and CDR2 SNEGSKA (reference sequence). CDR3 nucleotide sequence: TGCAGTGCTAGAGAACCAGGGGGCGGCTATGGCTACACCTTC. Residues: CSAREPGGGYGYTF.

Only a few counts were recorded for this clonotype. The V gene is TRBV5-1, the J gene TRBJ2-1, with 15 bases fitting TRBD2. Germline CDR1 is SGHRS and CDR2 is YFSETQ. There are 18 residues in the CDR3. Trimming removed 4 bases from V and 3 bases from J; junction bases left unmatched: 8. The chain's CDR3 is CASSAGLAGGRGYNEQFF. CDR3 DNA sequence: TGCGCCAGCAGCGCGGGACTAGCGGGAGGCCGGGGCTACAATGAGCAGTTCTTC.

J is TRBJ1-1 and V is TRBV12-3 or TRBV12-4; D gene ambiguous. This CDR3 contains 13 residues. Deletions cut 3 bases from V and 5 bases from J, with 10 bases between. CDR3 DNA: TGTGCCAGCAGTTTCCAACGGAGGACTGAAGCTTTCTTT. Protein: CASSFQRRTEAFF.

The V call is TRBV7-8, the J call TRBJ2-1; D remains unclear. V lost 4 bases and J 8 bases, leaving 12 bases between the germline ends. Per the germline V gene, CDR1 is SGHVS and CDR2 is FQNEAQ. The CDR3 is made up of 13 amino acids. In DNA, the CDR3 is TGTGCCAGCAGCTCCCTCATAAGCCATGAGCAGTTCTTC. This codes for CASSSLISHEQFF.